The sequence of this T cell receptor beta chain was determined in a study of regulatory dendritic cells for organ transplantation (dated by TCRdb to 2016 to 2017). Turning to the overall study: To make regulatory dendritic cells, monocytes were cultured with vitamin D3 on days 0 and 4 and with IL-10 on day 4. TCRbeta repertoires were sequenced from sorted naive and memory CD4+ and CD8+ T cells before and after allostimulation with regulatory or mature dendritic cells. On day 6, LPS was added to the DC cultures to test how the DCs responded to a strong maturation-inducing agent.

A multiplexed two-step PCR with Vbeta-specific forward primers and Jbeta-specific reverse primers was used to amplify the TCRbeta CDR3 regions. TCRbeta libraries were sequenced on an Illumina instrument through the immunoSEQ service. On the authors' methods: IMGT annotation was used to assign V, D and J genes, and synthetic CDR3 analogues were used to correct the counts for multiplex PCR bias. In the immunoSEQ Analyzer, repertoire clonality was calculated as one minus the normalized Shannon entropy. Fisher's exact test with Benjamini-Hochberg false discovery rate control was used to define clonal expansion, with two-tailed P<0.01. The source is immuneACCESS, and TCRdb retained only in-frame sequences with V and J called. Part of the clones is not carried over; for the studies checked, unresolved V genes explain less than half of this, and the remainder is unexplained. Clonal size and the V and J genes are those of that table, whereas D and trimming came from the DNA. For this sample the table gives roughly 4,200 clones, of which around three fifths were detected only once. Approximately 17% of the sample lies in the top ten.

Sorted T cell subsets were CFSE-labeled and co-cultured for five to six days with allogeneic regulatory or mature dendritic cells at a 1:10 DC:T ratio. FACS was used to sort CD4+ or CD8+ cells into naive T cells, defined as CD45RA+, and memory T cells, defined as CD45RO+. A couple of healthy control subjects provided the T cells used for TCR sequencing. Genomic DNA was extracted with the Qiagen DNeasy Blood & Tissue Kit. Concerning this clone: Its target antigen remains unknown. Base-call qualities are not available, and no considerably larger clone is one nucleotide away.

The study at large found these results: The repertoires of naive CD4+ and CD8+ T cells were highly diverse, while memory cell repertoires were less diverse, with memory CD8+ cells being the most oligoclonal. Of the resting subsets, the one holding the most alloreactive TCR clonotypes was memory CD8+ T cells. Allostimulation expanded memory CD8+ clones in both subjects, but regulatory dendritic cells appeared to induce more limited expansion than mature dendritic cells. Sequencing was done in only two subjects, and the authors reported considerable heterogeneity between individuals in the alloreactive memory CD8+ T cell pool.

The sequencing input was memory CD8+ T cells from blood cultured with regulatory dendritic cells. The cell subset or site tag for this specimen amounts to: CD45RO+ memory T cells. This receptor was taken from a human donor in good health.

CDR3 protein: CASSLFQGLDEAFF. The nucleotides are TGTGCCAGCAGCTTATTCCAGGGGCTCGATGAAGCTTTCTTT. The chain was built from TRBV7-9 and TRBJ1-1, with TRBD1 as a weak D call on 6 bases. According to the germline V gene (reference sequence), CDR1 reads SEHNR and CDR2 reads FQNEAQ. Between the V and J ends, shortened by 2 bases and 7 bases respectively, the junction contains 14 bases. From the cysteine up to the phenylalanine, the CDR3 has a length of 14 residues. The sequence is cut down to CDR3 DNA, 42 bases in frame from base 1.